This T cell receptor (beta chain) is from a study of T cell repertoires in cytomegalovirus infection. About the study: Public TCR beta signatures marked donors with CMV infection and the matching HLA. Findings of the study overall: Cumulated frequencies of public TCR beta families served to identify carriers of CMV plus the relevant HLA. CMV-specific HLA-C-restricted TCR beta clonotypes dominated the ex vivo response.

TCRdb analysed the reads with MiXCR anew, one entry per CDR3 protein. The sample carries about 180,000 distinct CDR3 sequences, around 15% recorded once. Concerning this clonotype: The antigen is undetermined.

This CDR3 comprises 12 residues. Germline V gene sequence: CDR1 MDHEN, CDR2 SYDVKM. V was trimmed by 7 bases and J by 10 bases, leaving 14 bases between them. Input material: PBMCs. The TCR was taken from a human donor in good health (CMV status not recorded). Some clones in this sample may be carry-over from other donors' samples. The genes are TRBV28 and TRBJ2-1; D not resolved. The CDR3 nucleotides are TGTGCCAGCACCCACCCCTTCCGAGAGCAGTTCTTC. Its translation: CASTHPFREQFF.